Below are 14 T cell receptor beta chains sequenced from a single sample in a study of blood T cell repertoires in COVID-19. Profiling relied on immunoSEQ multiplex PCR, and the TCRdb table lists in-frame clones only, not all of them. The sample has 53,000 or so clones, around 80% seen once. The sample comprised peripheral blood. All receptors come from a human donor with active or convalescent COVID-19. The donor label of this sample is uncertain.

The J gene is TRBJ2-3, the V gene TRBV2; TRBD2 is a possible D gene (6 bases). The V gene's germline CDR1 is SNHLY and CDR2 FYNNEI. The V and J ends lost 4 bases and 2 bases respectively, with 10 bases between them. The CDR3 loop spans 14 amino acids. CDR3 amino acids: CASSVTGLTDTQYF. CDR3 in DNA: TGTGCCAGCAGTGTCACGGGACTCACAGATACGCAGTATTTT. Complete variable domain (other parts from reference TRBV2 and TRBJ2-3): EPEVTQTPSHQVTQMGQEVILRCVPISNHLYFYWYRQILGQKVEFLVSFYNNEISEKSEIFDDQFSVERPDGSNFTLKIRSTKLEDSAMYFCASSVTGLTDTQYFGPGTRLTVL.

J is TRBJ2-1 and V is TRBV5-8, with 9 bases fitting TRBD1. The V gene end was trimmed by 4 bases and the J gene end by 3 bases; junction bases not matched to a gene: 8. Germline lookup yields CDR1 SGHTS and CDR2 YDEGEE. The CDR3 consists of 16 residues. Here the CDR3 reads CASSGETGGFYNEQFF. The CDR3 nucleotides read TGTGCCAGCAGCGGAGAGACAGGGGGGTTCTACAATGAGCAGTTCTTC.

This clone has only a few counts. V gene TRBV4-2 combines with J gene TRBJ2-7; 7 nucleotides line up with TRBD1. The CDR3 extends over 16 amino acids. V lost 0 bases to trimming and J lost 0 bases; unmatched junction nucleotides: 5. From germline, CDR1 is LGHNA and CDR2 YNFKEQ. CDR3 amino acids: CASSQEPAGGSYEQYF. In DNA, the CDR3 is TGTGCCAGCAGCCAAGAGCCGGCAGGGGGCTCCTACGAGCAGTACTTC.

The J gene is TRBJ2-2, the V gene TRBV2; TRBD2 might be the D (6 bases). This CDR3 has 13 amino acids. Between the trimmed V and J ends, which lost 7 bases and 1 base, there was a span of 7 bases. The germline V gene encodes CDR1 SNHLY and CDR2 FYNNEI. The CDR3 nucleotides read TGTGCCAGCACGCGGGAGAACACCGGGGAGCTGTTTTTT. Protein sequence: CASTRENTGELFF.

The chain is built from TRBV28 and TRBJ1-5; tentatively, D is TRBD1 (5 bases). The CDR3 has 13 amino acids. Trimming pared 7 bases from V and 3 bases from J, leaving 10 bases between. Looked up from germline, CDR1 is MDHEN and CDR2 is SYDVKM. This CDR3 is CASIQGINQPQHF. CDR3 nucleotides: TGTGCCAGCATTCAGGGAATCAATCAGCCCCAGCATTTT.

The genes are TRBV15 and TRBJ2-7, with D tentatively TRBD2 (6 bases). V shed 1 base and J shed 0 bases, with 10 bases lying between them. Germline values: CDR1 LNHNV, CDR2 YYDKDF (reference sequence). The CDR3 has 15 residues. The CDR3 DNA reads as TGTGCCACCAGCAGAGGCGGGACCAGCTCCTACGAGCAGTACTTC. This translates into CATSRGGTSSYEQYF.

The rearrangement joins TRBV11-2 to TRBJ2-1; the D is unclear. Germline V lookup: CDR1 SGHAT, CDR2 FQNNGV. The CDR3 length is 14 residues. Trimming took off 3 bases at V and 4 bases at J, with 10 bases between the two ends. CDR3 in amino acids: CASSLSGLYNEQFF. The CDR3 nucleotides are TGTGCCAGCAGCTTGTCCGGTCTTTACAATGAGCAGTTCTTC. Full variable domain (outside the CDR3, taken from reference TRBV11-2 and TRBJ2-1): EAGVAQSPRYKIIEKRQSVAFWCNPISGHATLYWYQQILGQGPKLLIQFQNNGVVDDSQLPKDRFSAERLKGVDSTLKIQPAKLEDSAVYLCASSLSGLYNEQFFGPGTRLTVL.

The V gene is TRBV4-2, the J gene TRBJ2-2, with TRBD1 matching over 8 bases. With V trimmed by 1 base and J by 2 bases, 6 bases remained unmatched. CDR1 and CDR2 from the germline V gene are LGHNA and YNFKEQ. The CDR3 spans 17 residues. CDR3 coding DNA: TGTGCCAGCAGCCAAGTGGGGCAGGGGGCCAACACCGGGGAGCTGTTTTTT. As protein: CASSQVGQGANTGELFF.

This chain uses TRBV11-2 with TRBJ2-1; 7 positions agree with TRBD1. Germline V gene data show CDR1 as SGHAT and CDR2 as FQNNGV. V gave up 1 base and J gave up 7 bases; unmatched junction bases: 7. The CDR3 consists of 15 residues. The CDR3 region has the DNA TGTGCCAGCAGCTTAGTGACAGGGAAAAGGAATGAGCAGTTCTTC. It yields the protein CASSLVTGKRNEQFF.

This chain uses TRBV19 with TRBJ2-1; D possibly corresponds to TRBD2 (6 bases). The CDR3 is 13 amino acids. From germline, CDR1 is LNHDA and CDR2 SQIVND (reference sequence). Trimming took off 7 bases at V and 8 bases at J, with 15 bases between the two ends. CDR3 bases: TGTGCCAGTATCCAATCGCCGGGGGATGAGCAGTTCTTC. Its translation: CASIQSPGDEQFF.

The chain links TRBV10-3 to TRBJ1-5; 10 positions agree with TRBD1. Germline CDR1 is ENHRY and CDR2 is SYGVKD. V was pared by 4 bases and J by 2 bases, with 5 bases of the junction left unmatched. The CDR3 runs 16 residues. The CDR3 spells CAISGSGTGGNQPQHF. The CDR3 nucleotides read TGTGCCATCAGTGGCTCAGGGACAGGGGGCAATCAGCCCCAGCATTTT.

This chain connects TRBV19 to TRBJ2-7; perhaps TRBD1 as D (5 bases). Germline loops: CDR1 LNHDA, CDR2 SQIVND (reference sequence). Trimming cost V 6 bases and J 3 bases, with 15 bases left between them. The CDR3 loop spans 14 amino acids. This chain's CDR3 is CASSTYIQGYEQYF. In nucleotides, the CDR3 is TGTGCCAGTAGCACATATATTCAGGGCTACGAGCAGTACTTC.

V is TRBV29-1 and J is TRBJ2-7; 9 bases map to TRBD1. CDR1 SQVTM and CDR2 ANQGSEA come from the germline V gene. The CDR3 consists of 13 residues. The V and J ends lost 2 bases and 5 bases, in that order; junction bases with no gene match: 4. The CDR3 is CSVERGQGNEQYF. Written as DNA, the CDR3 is TGCAGCGTTGAAAGGGGACAGGGAAACGAGCAGTACTTC.

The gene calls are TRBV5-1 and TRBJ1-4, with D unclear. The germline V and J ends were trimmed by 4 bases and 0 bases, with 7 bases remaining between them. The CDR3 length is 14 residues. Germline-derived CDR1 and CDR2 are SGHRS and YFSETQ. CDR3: CASSGLATNEKLFF. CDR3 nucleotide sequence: TGCGCCAGCAGCGGTTTAGCAACTAATGAAAAACTGTTTTTT.